This entry describes one T cell receptor beta chain. This sample stems from a study of blood T cell repertoires in COVID-19. About the research overall: There were acute and convalescent COVID-19 samples, and they came from the United States, Italy and Spain. Sources were T cells, B-cell-depleted T cells, or PBMCs; the material itself was cDNA or gDNA.

CDR1 and CDR2 (germline): SGHAT, FQNNGV. The length of the CDR3 is 15 residues. V trimming: 5 bases; J trimming: 3 bases; junction bases outside the gene matches: 9. Authors' analysis steps: Estimation of nucleated cell counts relied on the amplification of reference gene primers. Clones were sequenced by immunoSEQ multiplex PCR, and TCRdb holds only the in-frame ones, with some missing. The DNA gave D and trimming, while V, J and clone size come from that table. The sample includes approximately 260,000 clones, around 82% of them seen just once. V usage is TRBV11-2 and J usage is TRBJ2-7, with TRBD2 matching 8 bases. This clonotype was sampled from a human donor in a cohort sampled during active COVID-19. Sequencing used peripheral blood. CDR3 sequence reads: CASSPRSGGHYEQYF. CDR3 sequence (DNA): TGTGCCAGCAGCCCGCGTTCGGGGGGGCACTACGAGCAGTACTTC.